This T cell receptor (beta chain) was observed in a study of blood T cell repertoires in COVID-19. Overall study context: COVID-19 samples from acute and convalescent phases originated in the United States, Italy and Spain. Nucleic acid was either cDNA or gDNA, and it came from T cells, B-cell-depleted T cells, or PBMCs.

The CDR3 runs to 13 residues. Germline assignment: CDR1 LGHNA and CDR2 YSLEER. Trimming took 5 bases from V and 3 from J, leaving 10 bases between them. Per the authors' pipeline: From reference gene primer amplification, estimates of nucleated cell counts were derived. Profiled with immunoSEQ multiplex PCR; TCRdb holds only in-frame clones, not every one. Clone size and V and J calls were adopted from that table, with D and trimming inferred from the DNA. The table has about 170,000 clones, around 87% seen once; the top ten hold less than 3%. Patients at the Seattle site were enrolled during active infection and followed longitudinally.

The sequence was obtained from a woman older than 75 with COVID-19, enrolled during active disease. Sequenced input: peripheral blood. The V gene is TRBV4-3, the J gene TRBJ1-1; D uncertain. The CDR3 coding sequence is TGCGCCAGCAGCGTGGCCCCCTACACTGAAGCTTTCTTT. Amino acids: CASSVAPYTEAFF.